These 30 T cell receptor beta chains were all obtained from the same sample, sequenced in a study of OX40 agonist ivuxolimab in advanced cancers. Libraries were built with the immunoSEQ multiplex PCR assay. TCRdb took over this immuneACCESS table, retaining in-frame rearrangements with V and J assigned. Such tables are incomplete; in checked studies, under half of the missing clones stem from an unresolved V gene, and the remainder is unexplained. Across this sample there are roughly 100,000 clones, with less than 95% seen only once. The leading ten clones occupy 0.48% of the sample. The sample was CD4+ or CD8+ T cells sorted from blood, taken in a trial of the OX40 agonist ivuxolimab. These receptors came from an adult with an advanced solid tumor such as melanoma, head and neck, liver or kidney cancer.

Written as DNA, the CDR3 is TGCGCCAGCAGCCAAGTCTTCGGAGGTGGTAATGAAAAACTGTTTTTT. Translating gives CASSQVFGGGNEKLFF. The rearrangement uses TRBV4-3 and TRBJ1-4, with D uncertain. Germline V gene sequence: CDR1 LGHNA, CDR2 YSLEER. This CDR3 has 16 amino acids. V was shortened by 1 base and J by 4 bases, with 13 bases between the two germline ends.

The V gene is TRBV7-8, the J gene TRBJ1-2, with 7 bases that match TRBD1. Trimming at V came to 5 bases and at J to 1 base, leaving 7 bases not matched to a gene. Germline-derived CDR1 and CDR2 are SGHVS and FQNEAQ. The CDR3 length is 15 residues. This chain's CDR3 is CASSQGQVFNYGYTF. The CDR3 DNA reads as TGTGCCAGCAGCCAAGGACAGGTCTTTAACTATGGCTACACCTTC. The whole variable domain, remainder taken from reference TRBV7-8 and TRBJ1-2, is GAGVSQSPRYKVAKRGQDVALRCDPISGHVSLFWYQQALGQGPEFLTYFQNEAQLDKSGLPSDRFFAERPEGSVSTLKIQRTQQEDSAVYLCASSQGQVFNYGYTFGSGTRLTVV.

V is TRBV7-2 and J is TRBJ2-2; 7 bases match TRBD2. Per germline, CDR1 SGHTA and CDR2 FQGNSA. The CDR3 runs to 16 residues. The trim removed 5 bases at V and 3 bases at J, leaving 9 bases unmatched. DNA for the CDR3: TGTGCCAGCAGCCAGCTTGTGGGGAGGGACACCGGGGAGCTGTTTTTT. The encoded protein is CASSQLVGRDTGELFF.

This chain's CDR3 is CASSAGRETYGYTF. CDR3 bases: TGTGCCAGCAGTGCAGGAAGGGAGACCTATGGCTACACCTTC. The chain uses TRBV6-6 and TRBJ1-2; D remains ambiguous. This CDR3 is built from 14 residues. CDR1 is MNHNY and CDR2 is SVGAGI in the germline V gene (reference sequence). V lost 5 bases and J lost 4, with 14 bases in between.

V is TRBV5-1 and J is TRBJ2-5, with D possibly being TRBD2 (6 bases). CDR1 and CDR2 (germline): SGHRS, YFSETQ. The CDR3 length is 15 residues. V lost 2 bases and J lost 0, with 11 bases in between. The CDR3 protein is CASSFAGTYQETQYF. The CDR3 nucleotides are TGCGCCAGCAGCTTCGCGGGGACTTACCAAGAGACCCAGTACTTC.

The genes are TRBV29-1 and TRBJ2-1; no clear D. Trimming cost V 3 bases and J 8 bases, with 11 bases left between them. The CDR3 is made up of 12 amino acids. The V gene's germline CDR1 is SQVTM and CDR2 ANQGSEA. CDR3 nucleotides: TGCAGCGTTGATGCGAATTACGATGAGCAGTTCTTC. Encoded protein: CSVDANYDEQFF.

This chain links TRBV18 with TRBJ2-5, with D possibly being TRBD2 (6 bases). Germline CDR1 is KGHSH and CDR2 is LQKENI. Deletions cut 4 bases from V and 0 bases from J, with 6 bases between. This CDR3 region has 13 residues. DNA of the CDR3: TGTGCCAGCTCACGGGGGGACCAAGAGACCCAGTACTTC. This sequence encodes CASSRGDQETQYF.

The chain links TRBV9 to TRBJ2-1, with D unclear. The germline V gene has CDR1 SGDLS and CDR2 YYNGEE. Between the trimmed V and J ends, which lost 4 bases and 6 bases, there was a span of 11 bases. This CDR3 has 13 amino acids. The CDR3: CASSPRQTNEQFF. The CDR3 DNA follows: TGTGCCAGCAGCCCCCGGCAGACCAATGAGCAGTTCTTC.

The chain carries TRBV29-1 and TRBJ2-7, with unresolved D. This CDR3 is built from 11 residues. Germline CDR1 reads SQVTM; CDR2 reads ANQGSEA. Between the trimmed V and J ends, which lost 4 bases and 6 bases, there was a span of 10 bases. The CDR3 DNA is TGCAGCGTTGGCCAGGCTGTCGAGCAGTACTTC. It codes for CSVGQAVEQYF.

The chain carries TRBV18 and TRBJ1-1, with D perhaps TRBD1 (6 bases). Trimming took off 4 bases at V and 2 bases at J, with 8 bases between the two ends. Per germline, CDR1 KGHSH and CDR2 LQKENI. The CDR3 loop spans 13 amino acids. The CDR3, as DNA: TGTGCCAGCTCACAACAGGGAAACACTGAAGCTTTCTTT. Translating gives CASSQQGNTEAFF.

V and J are TRBV7-2 and TRBJ1-5; D gene ambiguous. The CDR3 runs 14 residues. V gave up 6 bases and J gave up 3 bases, with 12 bases separating them. Germline assignment: CDR1 SGHTA and CDR2 FQGNSA. In DNA, the CDR3 is TGTGCCAGCAGACCCCTCAACAACAATCAGCCCCAGCATTTT. Amino acids: CASRPLNNNQPQHF. Based on the CDR3 plus reference TRBV7-2 and TRBJ1-5, the full variable domain is GAGVSQSPSNKVTEKGKDVELRCDPISGHTALYWYRQSLGQGLEFLIYFQGNSAPDKSGLPSDRFSAERTGGSVSTLTIQRTQQEDSAVYLCASRPLNNNQPQHFGDGTRLSIL.

The chain employs TRBV5-1 and TRBJ1-6; D ambiguous. Trimming cost V 3 bases and J 2 bases, with 3 bases left between them. The CDR3 runs 13 residues. Germline values: CDR1 SGHRS, CDR2 YFSETQ. CDR3 bases: TGCGCCAGCAGCTACACCTATAATTCACCCCTCCACTTT. Translation: CASSYTYNSPLHF.

The J gene is TRBJ2-3, the V gene TRBV4-3; weak D call: TRBD2 (6 bases). The CDR3 is made up of 16 amino acids. V was shortened by 2 bases and J by 2 bases, with 14 bases between the two germline ends. Germline V gives CDR1 LGHNA, CDR2 YSLEER. The DNA for the CDR3 is TGCGCCAGCAGCCAATCGGCCGGAGGGTTCACAGATACGCAGTATTTT. Protein sequence: CASSQSAGGFTDTQYF.

The chain combines TRBV6-6 with TRBJ2-5; weak D call: TRBD2 (5 bases). Trimming removed 6 bases at V and 4 bases at J, with 12 bases between. The CDR3 length is 13 residues. From germline, CDR1 is MNHNY and CDR2 SVGAGI (reference sequence). The CDR3 spells CASSRTRAETQYF. The CDR3 DNA is TGTGCCAGCAGCCGTACTAGAGCAGAGACCCAGTACTTC.

CDR3 coding DNA: TGCGCCAGCAGTGAGGGGTATCAGCCCCAGCATTTT. Its translation: CASSEGYQPQHF. This chain links TRBV10-1 with TRBJ1-5; unclear D gene. Germline V lookup: CDR1 WNHNN, CDR2 SYGVQD (reference sequence). The CDR3 consists of 12 residues. With 2 bases removed from V and 5 bases from J, the gap between germline ends came to 4 bases.

The chain couples TRBV19 to TRBJ2-5; 8 nucleotides line up with TRBD1. The CDR3 contains 14 residues. Germline CDR1 reads LNHDA; CDR2 reads SQIVND (reference sequence). V lost 5 bases, J lost 3 bases, and 5 bases stayed unmatched. CDR3 nucleotides: TGTGCCAGTAGTCTCCGGGACAGGAAAGAGACCCAGTACTTC. It is translated as CASSLRDRKETQYF. Based on the CDR3 plus reference TRBV19 and TRBJ2-5, the full variable domain is DGGITQSPKYLFRKEGQNVTLSCEQNLNHDAMYWYRQDPGQGLRLIYYSQIVNDFQKGDIAEGYSVSREKKESFPLTVTSAQKNPTAFYLCASSLRDRKETQYFGPGTRLLVL.

The chain is built from TRBV27 and TRBJ1-5; D unclear. The CDR3 is made up of 15 amino acids. V was clipped by 0 bases and J by 0 bases, with 6 bases between them. Germline CDR1 and CDR2: MNHEY and SMNVEV (reference sequence). The CDR3, as DNA: TGTGCCAGCAGTTTATCCAGCTATAGCAATCAGCCCCAGCATTTT. As protein: CASSLSSYSNQPQHF.

The rearrangement joins TRBV4-3 to TRBJ1-3; 8 positions agree with TRBD1. From germline, CDR1 is LGHNA and CDR2 YSLEER. This CDR3 has 16 amino acids. Unmatched junction bases numbered 5, after V lost 1 base and J lost 3 bases. CDR3 DNA sequence: TGCGCCAGCAGCCAAGCTACAGGGGGAGGTGGAAACACCATATATTTT. Protein product: CASSQATGGGGNTIYF.

The CDR3, as DNA: TGTGCCAGTACCCCCCAGGGCCCCTACAATGAGCAGTTCTTC. Residues: CASTPQGPYNEQFF. The V and J genes are TRBV19 and TRBJ2-1, with a tentative D call TRBD1 (5 bases). CDR3 length: 14 amino acids. CDR1 is LNHDA and CDR2 is SQIVND in the germline V gene (reference sequence). The V end lost 7 bases, the J end lost 2 bases, and 12 bases lay between the germline ends.

The chain is built from TRBV25-1 and TRBJ1-1; D might be TRBD1 (5 bases). V was shortened by 8 bases and J by 1 base, with 8 bases between the two germline ends. Germline V gene lookup returns CDR1 MGHDK and CDR2 SYGVNS. There are 12 residues in the CDR3. The DNA for the CDR3 is TGTGCCAGCCGAGACAGGAACACTGAAGCTTTCTTT. This gives the protein CASRDRNTEAFF.

The chain is built from TRBV6-6 and TRBJ1-1; 8 bases agree with TRBD1. The CDR3 runs to 15 residues. The junction had 12 bases not matched to a gene; V was cut back by 6 bases and J by 6 bases. Germline V CDR1 and CDR2: MNHNY, SVGAGI (reference sequence). The CDR3 bases are TGTGCCAGCAGGGACATTTCAGGGGGCACAGCTGAAGCTTTCTTT. Its translation: CASRDISGGTAEAFF.

This clone came up once. The rearrangement links TRBV7-6 to TRBJ1-2; D ambiguous. The CDR3 covers 13 residues. V shed 5 bases and J shed 8 bases, with 15 bases lying between them. The germline V gene encodes CDR1 SGHVS and CDR2 FNYEAQ. The CDR3 bases are TGTGCCAGCAGCGCTAGCGAAGGGCTAGGCTACACCTTC. It codes for CASSASEGLGYTF.

CDR3 region: CASSLEPLLAKNIQYF. For the CDR3, the DNA is TGTGCCAGCAGCTTAGAACCGCTATTAGCCAAAAACATTCAGTACTTC. This chain uses TRBV7-2 with TRBJ2-4; D call uncertain. Germline V gives CDR1 SGHTA, CDR2 FQGNSA. The V end was cut by 1 base, the J end by 0 bases, with 10 bases between. The CDR3 is made up of 16 amino acids.

The chain couples TRBV5-1 to TRBJ2-5; the D call may be TRBD1 or TRBD2 (5 bases each). This CDR3 contains 14 residues. Germline-derived CDR1 and CDR2 are SGHRS and YFSETQ. The germline V and J ends were trimmed by 1 base and 5 bases, with 12 bases remaining between them. CDR3 loop: CASSLFPGQETQYF. CDR3 nucleotide sequence: TGCGCCAGCAGCTTGTTCCCGGGGCAGGAGACCCAGTACTTC.

This rearrangement joins TRBV6-1 to TRBJ1-4, with no clear D. CDR1 is MNHNS, CDR2 SASEGT, per germline. The CDR3 spans 13 residues. V gave up 3 bases and J gave up 4 bases, with 6 bases separating them. DNA for the CDR3: TGTGCCAGCAGTGACTCAGTTAATGAAAAACTGTTTTTT. Its protein is CASSDSVNEKLFF.

This sequence joins TRBV6-6 and TRBJ1-5, with a tentative D call TRBD1 (5 bases). Trimming removed 6 bases at V and 5 bases at J, with 17 bases between. The CDR3 runs to 15 residues. From germline, CDR1 is MNHNY and CDR2 SVGAGI (reference sequence). The CDR3 bases are TGTGCCAGCAGCTTGGGGGGTGCCTATTATCAGCCCCAGCATTTT. This codes for CASSLGGAYYQPQHF.

CDR3 DNA: TGTGCCAGCAGCTCGACAGGGGGCCAAGGAGAGCAGTACTTC. It translates to CASSSTGGQGEQYF. The chain joins TRBV11-1 to TRBJ2-7; TRBD1 matches at 10 bases. Per germline, CDR1 SGHAT and CDR2 FQDESV (reference sequence). The CDR3 contains 14 residues. Trimming took 4 bases from V and 7 from J; bases not matched to a gene: 7.

This clone was counted once. The J gene is TRBJ1-4, the V gene TRBV4-1; perhaps TRBD1 as D (5 bases). V lost 2 bases, J lost 0 bases, and 10 bases lay in between. CDR1 and CDR2 from the germline V gene are MGHRA and YSYEKL. The length of the CDR3 is 16 residues. The CDR3 protein is CASSQQRQSTNEKLFF. The CDR3 DNA is TGCGCCAGCAGCCAACAACGACAGTCAACTAATGAAAAACTGTTTTTT.

The chain has TRBV29-1 and TRBJ1-2; no reliable D call. V lost 7 bases, J lost 6 bases, and 12 bases lay in between. CDR3 length: 11 residues. Germline CDR1 SQVTM, CDR2 ANQGSEA. This CDR3 reads CSASSHDGYTF. As DNA, the CDR3 is TGCAGCGCCTCATCCCATGATGGCTACACCTTC.

The rearrangement joins TRBV30 to TRBJ2-7; the D call may be TRBD1 or TRBD2 (7 bases each). Germline V gene lookup returns CDR1 GTSNPN and CDR2 SVGIG (reference sequence). The CDR3 spans 13 residues. With 5 bases removed from V and 4 bases from J, the gap between germline ends came to 15 bases. The CDR3 loop is CAWEAGGGYEQYF. Here the CDR3 DNA reads TGTGCCTGGGAGGCAGGGGGGGGTTACGAGCAGTACTTC.